A selection of T cell receptor beta chains follows, all from one sample in a study of shared clonotypes between healthy human individuals. TCRdb's table, derived via immunoSEQ multiplex PCR, lists solely in-frame clones and lacks some. The repertoire includes about 680,000 clones, about 91% of them detected once, and about 24% sits in the top ten. Sequenced material: naive CD8+ T cells sorted from blood. The source of these receptors is a man aged 30 to 45 in good health. The CDR3 runs from the conserved cysteine through the conserved F or W. The D gene is left open where the match is weak. Size is omitted from some rows. Given values are once, few, many or a class for expanded clones.

NA	TRBV9	NA	TRBJ1-4	TGTGCCAGCAGCGCCGATAGTACTAATGAAAAACTGTTTTTT	CASSADSTNEKLFF
NA	TRBV29-1	NA	TRBJ2-1	TGCAGCACTGACTCCTACAATGAGCAGTTCTTC	CSTDSYNEQFF
NA	TRBV18	NA	TRBJ2-5	TGTGCCAGCTCACCACCGGTCACAGCAGAGACCCAGTACTTC	CASSPPVTAETQYF
NA	TRBV19	TRBD2	TRBJ2-4	TGTGCCAGTAGTAATAGCGGGGCGCCAAGGAACATTCAGTACTTC	CASSNSGAPRNIQYF
NA	TRBV9	NA	TRBJ2-3	TGTGCCAGCAGCCTCCCCGGGGTCCCAGATACGCAGTATTTT	CASSLPGVPDTQYF
once	TRBV6-6	NA	TRBJ2-7	TGTGCCAGCAGTTACTCGTTAGAGAAAACCTACGAGCAGTACTTC	CASSYSLEKTYEQYF
NA	TRBV6-1	NA	TRBJ2-7	TGTGCCAGCAGTGGGTTAGGTGGCGGCTCCTACGAGCAGTACTTC	CASSGLGGGSYEQYF
once	TRBV19	NA	TRBJ1-2	TGTGCCAGTAGTATACCCCCACGGAACTATGGCTACACCTTC	CASSIPPRNYGYTF
NA	TRBV19	NA	TRBJ2-3	TGTGCCAGTACCTGGTCAGATACGCAGTATTTT	CASTWSDTQYF
once	TRBV7-6	NA	TRBJ2-5	TGTGCCAGCAGCTTAGGGTCAGGACAGCAAGAGACCCAGTACTTC	CASSLGSGQQETQYF
NA	TRBV29-1	NA	TRBJ2-7	TGCAGCGTGATCTCGGGTGCCAGCTCCTACGAGCAGTACTTC	CSVISGASSYEQYF
NA	TRBV5-1	TRBD2	TRBJ2-7	TGCGCCAGCAGCTCCTCTCCCGGGACTAACTACGAGCAGTACTTC	CASSSSPGTNYEQYF
NA	TRBV5-1	NA	TRBJ2-5	TGCGCCAGCAGCTCTCCGGGACGGGACGAGACCCAGTACTTC	CASSSPGRDETQYF
few	TRBV19	NA	TRBJ1-5	TGTGCCAGTAGTACTACAGGTAGTGATCAGCCCCAGCATTTT	CASSTTGSDQPQHF
NA	TRBV27	TRBD2	TRBJ2-1	TGTGCCAGCAGTGCGGGACTAGCGGGAGTCAATGAGCAGTTCTTC	CASSAGLAGVNEQFF
NA	TRBV7-9	NA	TRBJ2-4	TGTGCCAGCAGCCAATGGGAGGAAGCCAAAAACATTCAGTACTTC	CASSQWEEAKNIQYF
NA	TRBV7-2	NA	TRBJ2-2	TGTGCCAGCAGCTATCTTCCCGGGGAGCTGTTTTTT	CASSYLPGELFF
NA	TRBV5-1	NA	TRBJ2-1	TGCGCGATCTCGCCAGATGAGCAGTTCTTC	CAISPDEQFF
NA	TRBV5-6	NA	TRBJ2-7	TGTGCCAGCAGCTTACCGGACGGCTACGAGCAGTACTTC	CASSLPDGYEQYF
once	TRBV18	TRBD1	TRBJ2-5	TGTGCCAGCTCACCAGCCGTCCAGGGGGAGACACAAGAGACCCAGTACTTC	CASSPAVQGETQETQYF
NA	TRBV30	NA	TRBJ2-1	TGTGCCTGGAATAGCGGTAGTAAAAATGAGCAGTTCTTC	CAWNSGSKNEQFF
few	TRBV27	NA	TRBJ1-5	TGTGCCAGCAGTTGGGGTTCGAATCAGCCCCAGCATTTT	CASSWGSNQPQHF
NA	TRBV28	NA	TRBJ2-2	TGTGCCAGCTTTGCAGGACTCACCGGGGAGCTGTTTTTT	CASFAGLTGELFF
NA	TRBV13	TRBD2	TRBJ2-7	TGTGCCAGCAGCTCCGGACTAGCGGGCGGAGGAGTGGTGAGTTCCTACGAGCAGTACTTC	CASSSGLAGGGVVSSYEQYF
NA	TRBV29-1	NA	TRBJ2-1	TGCAGCGCTGGAGGGGCCATTTCCAATGAGCAGTTCTTC	CSAGGAISNEQFF
NA	TRBV28	TRBD2	TRBJ2-7	TGTGCCAGCAGTTTAGAAACTAGCGGGAGTGCCCACGAGCAGTACTTC	CASSLETSGSAHEQYF
NA	TRBV15	TRBD2	TRBJ2-5	TGTGCCACCAGCGGGGCAGGACTAGCGGGATTGTGGGAGACCCAGTACTTC	CATSGAGLAGLWETQYF
NA	TRBV5-4	TRBD2	TRBJ2-7	TGTGCCAGCAGCTTGGCCGGGACTAGCGGGAGTGCGGAACACGAGCAGTACTTC	CASSLAGTSGSAEHEQYF